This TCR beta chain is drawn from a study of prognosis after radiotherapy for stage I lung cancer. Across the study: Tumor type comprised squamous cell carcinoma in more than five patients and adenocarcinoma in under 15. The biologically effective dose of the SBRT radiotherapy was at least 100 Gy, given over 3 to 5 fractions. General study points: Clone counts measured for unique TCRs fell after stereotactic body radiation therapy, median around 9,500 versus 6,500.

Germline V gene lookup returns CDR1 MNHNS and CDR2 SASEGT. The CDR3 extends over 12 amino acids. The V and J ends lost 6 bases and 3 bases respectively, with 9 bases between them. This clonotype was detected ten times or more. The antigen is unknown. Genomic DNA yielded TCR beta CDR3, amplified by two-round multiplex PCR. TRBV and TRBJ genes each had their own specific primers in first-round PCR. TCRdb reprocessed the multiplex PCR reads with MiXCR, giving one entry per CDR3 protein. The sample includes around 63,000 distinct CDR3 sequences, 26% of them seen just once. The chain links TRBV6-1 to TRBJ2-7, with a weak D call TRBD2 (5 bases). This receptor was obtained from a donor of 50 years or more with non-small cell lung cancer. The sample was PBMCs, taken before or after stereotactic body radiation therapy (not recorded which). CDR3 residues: CASSSGIYEQYF. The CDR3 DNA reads TGTGCCAGCAGCTCGGGGATCTACGAGCAGTACTTC.